A selection of T cell receptor beta chains follows, all from one sample in a study of cytomegalovirus exposure and HLA in healthy donors. Measured with immunoSEQ multiplex PCR; TCRdb has only the in-frame clones, and not every one. The sample lists 120,000 or so clones, 70% to 85% seen once, with 3.5% to 4.5% in the top ten. The specimen was PBMCs. The receptors stem from a human donor in good health. CDR3s include the opening cysteine and the closing phenylalanine or tryptophan. The D gene is left open where the match is weak. Expanded clones are given a class, and other clones once, few, many or no size at all.

length	size	V	J	D	DNA	CDR3
15	-	TRBV7-9	TRBJ2-7	TRBD2	TGTGCCAGCGCCTCCTCCGTAGCGGGAGGGGACGAGCAGTACTTC	CASASSVAGGDEQYF
19	-	TRBV4-2	TRBJ2-4	TRBD2	TGTGCCAGCAGCCAAGAGACTAGCGGAGCGTTTAGAGCCAAAAACATTCAGTACTTC	CASSQETSGAFRAKNIQYF
14	few	TRBV13	TRBJ1-1	TRBD1	TGTGCCAGCAGCTTTGGACAGGGGAACACTGAAGCTTTCTTT	CASSFGQGNTEAFF
17	-	TRBV18	TRBJ1-1	TRBD1	TGTGCCAGCTCACCAGGGACAGGGGCTCGAGTTGCGTCTGAAGCTTTCTTT	CASSPGTGARVASEAFF
15	-	TRBV11-1	TRBJ2-1	TRBD2	TGTGCCAGCAGCCGAAAGACTAGCCCATACAATGAGCAGTTCTTC	CASSRKTSPYNEQFF
16	-	TRBV5-1	TRBJ2-3	TRBD2	TGCGCCAGCAGCTCAACTAGCGGGAGTTTATCAGATACGCAGTATTTT	CASSSTSGSLSDTQYF
12	few	TRBV10-1	TRBJ1-5	-	TGCGCCAGCAGTGCCCCCTCCGGGCCCCAGCATTTT	CASSAPSGPQHF
13	-	TRBV10-2	TRBJ2-1	TRBD1	TGCGCCAGCAGCGGACAGGCAAACAATGAGCAGTTCTTC	CASSGQANNEQFF
15	-	TRBV4-1	TRBJ1-2	-	TGCGCCAGCAGCCCCGAGGCAGCAGGAGGCTATGGCTACACCTTC	CASSPEAAGGYGYTF
15	-	TRBV9	TRBJ1-5	TRBD1	TGTGCCAGCAGCCGGGACAGGGGGGGCTATCAGCCCCAGCATTTT	CASSRDRGGYQPQHF
14	-	TRBV7-3	TRBJ1-1	-	TGTGCCAGCAGCTTAACAGGGGGTGGCACTGAAGCTTTCTTT	CASSLTGGGTEAFF
14	-	TRBV28	TRBJ1-2	-	TGTGCCAGCATCCCCGCCCCACAGACCTATGGCTACACCTTC	CASIPAPQTYGYTF
18	-	TRBV5-1	TRBJ2-5	-	TGCGCCAGCAGCTTGCCTTCTAGCACAACAGCCTTCCAAGAGACCCAGTACTTC	CASSLPSSTTAFQETQYF
14	-	TRBV29-1	TRBJ2-7	TRBD1	TGCAGCGTAATAGGACAGGGCAGCTCCTACGAGCAGTACTTC	CSVIGQGSSYEQYF
11	-	TRBV21-1	TRBJ2-7	-	TGTGCCAGCAGCAAAAACTACGAGCAGTACTTC	CASSKNYEQYF
13	-	TRBV13	TRBJ2-7	-	TGTGCCAGCAGCTTAGGCCGACAAAACGAGCAGTACTTC	CASSLGRQNEQYF
16	-	TRBV19	TRBJ2-2	TRBD2	TGTGCCAGTAGTATGGGTACGGGGAGGGCATCCGGGGAGCTGTTTTTT	CASSMGTGRASGELFF
16	-	TRBV7-9	TRBJ1-2	TRBD1	TGTGCCAGCAGCTTAGTAGAAGGACAGGTTAACTATGGCTACACCTTC	CASSLVEGQVNYGYTF
15	-	TRBV5-1	TRBJ2-1	-	TGCGCCAGCAGCTTGGCTTCCACGGGAAATGATGAGCAGTTCTTC	CASSLASTGNDEQFF
13	-	TRBV18	TRBJ2-3	-	TGTGCCAGCTCACCACTAGGGGGAGATACGCAGTATTTT	CASSPLGGDTQYF
15	-	TRBV14	TRBJ2-3	-	TGTGCCAGCAGCCAATCGTGGCAAGACACAGATACGCAGTATTTT	CASSQSWQDTDTQYF